Here is one T cell receptor beta chain with its context. Antigen specificity is unknown. TCRdb's table, derived via immunoSEQ multiplex PCR, lists solely in-frame clones and lacks some. The sample includes about 320,000 clones, about 86% of them seen just once. Germline V gene sequence: CDR1 LGHNA, CDR2 YSLEER. V gave up 1 base and J gave up 2 bases; unmatched junction bases: 5. The CDR3 runs to 16 residues. The record originates from a study of Ad26.COV2.S vaccination and SARS-CoV-2 variants. Study-wide background: The Ad26.COV2.S arm of the COV1001 trial was where the donor was placed. The authors gave Ad26.COV2.S intramuscularly, either once or twice 56 days apart. Whole-study results and caveats: Vaccine and placebo groups showed comparable non-spike TCR breadth.

Specified treatment: around 19 received Ad26.COV2.S at low or high dose, single or two shots; roughly five received placebo; per-sample allocation not given. The samples date from day 63 after the first vaccine or placebo injection. Recruitment in Boston yielded a donor of adult age, 18-55 years. J is TRBJ2-7 and V is TRBV4-3, with TRBD1 matching over 10 bases. The clonotype comes from a person between 18 and 65 years old who received the Ad26.COV2.S COVID-19 vaccine or a placebo. Material: peripheral blood, obtained in a trial of Ad26.COV2.S vaccine versus placebo. The CDR3 loop reads CASSQGETGGTYEQYF. For the CDR3, the DNA is TGCGCCAGCAGCCAAGGCGAGACAGGGGGCACCTACGAGCAGTACTTC.